This TCR beta chain was identified in a study of technical replicates of blood from several donors. The CDR3 is 16 amino acids. The ends lost 4 bases at V and 0 bases at J; junction bases unmatched: 6. Germline CDR1 is SEHNR and CDR2 is FQNEAQ (reference sequence). This table comes from immunoSEQ multiplex PCR, and its TCRdb copy is limited to in-frame clones, with some not included. This table holds tens of thousands of clones, 85% to 95% found once. This clonotype was sampled from a human donor in good health. Some clones in this sample may be carry-over from other donors' samples. The sequenced material came from PBMCs. V is TRBV7-9 and J is TRBJ1-3; the match to TRBD1 covers 7 bases. The CDR3: CASSSPGTDSGNTIYF. CDR3 nucleotide sequence: TGTGCCAGCAGCTCCCCGGGGACAGACTCTGGAAACACCATATATTTT.